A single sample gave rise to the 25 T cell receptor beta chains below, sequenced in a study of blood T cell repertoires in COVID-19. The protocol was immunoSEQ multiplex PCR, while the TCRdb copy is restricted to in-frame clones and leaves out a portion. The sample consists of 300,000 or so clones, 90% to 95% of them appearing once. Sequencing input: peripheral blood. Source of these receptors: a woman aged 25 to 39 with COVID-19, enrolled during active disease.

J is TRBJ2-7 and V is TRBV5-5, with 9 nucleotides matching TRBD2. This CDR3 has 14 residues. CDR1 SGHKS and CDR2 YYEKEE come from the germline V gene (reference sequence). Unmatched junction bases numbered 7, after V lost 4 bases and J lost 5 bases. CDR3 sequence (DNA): TGTGCCAGCAGCCGGGGACTAGCTTCCGACGAGCAGTACTTC. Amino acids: CASSRGLASDEQYF.

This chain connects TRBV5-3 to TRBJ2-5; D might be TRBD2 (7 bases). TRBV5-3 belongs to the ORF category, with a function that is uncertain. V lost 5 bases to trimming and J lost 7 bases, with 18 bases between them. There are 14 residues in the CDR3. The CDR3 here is CARRTRGAGVTQYF. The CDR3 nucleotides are TGTGCCAGAAGGACCCGGGGGGCTGGGGTGACCCAGTACTTC.

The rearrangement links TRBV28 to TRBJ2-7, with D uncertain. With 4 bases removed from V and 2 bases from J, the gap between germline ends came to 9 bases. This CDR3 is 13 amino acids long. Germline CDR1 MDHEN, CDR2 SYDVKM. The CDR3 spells CASSSSTPYEQYF. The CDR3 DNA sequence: TGTGCCAGCAGTTCATCGACACCCTACGAGCAGTACTTC.

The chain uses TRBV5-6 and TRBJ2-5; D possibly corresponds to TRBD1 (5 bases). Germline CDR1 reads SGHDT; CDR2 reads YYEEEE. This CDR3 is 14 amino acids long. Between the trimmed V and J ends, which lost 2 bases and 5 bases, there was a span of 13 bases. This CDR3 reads CASSFFGAEETQYF. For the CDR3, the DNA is TGTGCCAGCAGCTTTTTTGGGGCAGAGGAGACCCAGTACTTC.

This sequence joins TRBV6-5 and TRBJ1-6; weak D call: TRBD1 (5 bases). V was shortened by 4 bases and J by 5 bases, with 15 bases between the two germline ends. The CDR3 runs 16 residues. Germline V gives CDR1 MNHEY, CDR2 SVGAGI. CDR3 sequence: CASSSRQPSNNSPLHF. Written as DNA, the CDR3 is TGTGCCAGCAGTTCCCGACAGCCCTCGAATAATTCACCCCTCCACTTT.

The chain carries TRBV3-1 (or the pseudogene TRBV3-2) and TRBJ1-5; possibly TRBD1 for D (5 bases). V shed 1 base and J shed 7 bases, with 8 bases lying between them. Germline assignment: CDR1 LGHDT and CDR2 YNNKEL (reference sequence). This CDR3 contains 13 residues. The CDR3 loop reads CASSQGRAQPQHF. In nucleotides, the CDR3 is TGTGCCAGCAGCCAAGGCAGGGCCCAGCCCCAGCATTTT.

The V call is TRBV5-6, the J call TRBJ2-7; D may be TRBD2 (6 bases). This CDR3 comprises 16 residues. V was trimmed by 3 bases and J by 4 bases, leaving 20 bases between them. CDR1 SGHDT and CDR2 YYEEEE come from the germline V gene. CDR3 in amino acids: CASSSNGGGIVYEQYF. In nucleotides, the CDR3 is TGTGCCAGCAGCTCCAACGGCGGCGGGATAGTGTACGAGCAGTACTTC. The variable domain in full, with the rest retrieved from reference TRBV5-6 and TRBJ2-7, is DAGVTQSPTHLIKTRGQQVTLRCSPKSGHDTVSWYQQALGQGPQFIFQYYEEEERQRGNFPDRFSGHQFPNYSSELNVNALLLGDSALYLCASSSNGGGIVYEQYFGPGTRLTVT.

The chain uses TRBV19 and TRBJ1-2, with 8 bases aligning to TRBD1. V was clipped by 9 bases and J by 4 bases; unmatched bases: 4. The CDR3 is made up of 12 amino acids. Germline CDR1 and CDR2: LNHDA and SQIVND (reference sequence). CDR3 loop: CASYTGGYGYTF. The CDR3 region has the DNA TGTGCCAGCTATACAGGGGGCTATGGCTACACCTTC.

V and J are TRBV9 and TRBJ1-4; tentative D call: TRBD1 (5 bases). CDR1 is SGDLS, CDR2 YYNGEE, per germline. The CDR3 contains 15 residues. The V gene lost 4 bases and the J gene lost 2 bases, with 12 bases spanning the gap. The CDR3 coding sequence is TGTGCCAGCAGCCCGTGGGAGGGGACTAATGAAAAACTGTTTTTT. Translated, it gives CASSPWEGTNEKLFF.

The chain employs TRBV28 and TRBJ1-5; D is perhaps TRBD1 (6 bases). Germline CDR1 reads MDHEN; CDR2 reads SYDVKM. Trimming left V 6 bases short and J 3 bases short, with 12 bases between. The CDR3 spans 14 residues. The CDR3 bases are TGTGCCAGCAGACAAGGACAGTTCAATCAGCCCCAGCATTTT. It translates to CASRQGQFNQPQHF.

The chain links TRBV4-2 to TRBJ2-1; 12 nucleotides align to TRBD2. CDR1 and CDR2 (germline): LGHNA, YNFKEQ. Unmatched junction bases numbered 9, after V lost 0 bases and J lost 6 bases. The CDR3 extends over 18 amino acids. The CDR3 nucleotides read TGTGCCAGCAGCCAAGATTCCCTTTTGACTAGCGGGAGCAATGAGCAGTTCTTC. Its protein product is CASSQDSLLTSGSNEQFF.

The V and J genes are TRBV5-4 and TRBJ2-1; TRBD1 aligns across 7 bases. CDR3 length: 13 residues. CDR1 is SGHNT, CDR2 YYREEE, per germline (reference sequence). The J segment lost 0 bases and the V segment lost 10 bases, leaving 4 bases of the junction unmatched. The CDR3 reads CASTGASYNEQFF. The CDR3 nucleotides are TGTGCCTCCACAGGGGCCTCCTACAATGAGCAGTTCTTC.

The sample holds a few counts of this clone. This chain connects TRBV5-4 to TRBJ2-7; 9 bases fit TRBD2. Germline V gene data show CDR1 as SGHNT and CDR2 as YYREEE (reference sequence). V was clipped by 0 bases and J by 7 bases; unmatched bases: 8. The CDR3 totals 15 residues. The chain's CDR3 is CASSLVAGGPGEQYF. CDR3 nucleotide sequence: TGTGCCAGCAGCTTGGTTGCGGGAGGGCCAGGGGAGCAGTACTTC.

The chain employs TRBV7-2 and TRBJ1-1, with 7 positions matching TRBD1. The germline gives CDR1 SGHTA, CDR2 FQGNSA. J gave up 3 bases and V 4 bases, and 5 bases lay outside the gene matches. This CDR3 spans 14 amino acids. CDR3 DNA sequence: TGTGCCAGCAGCTCAGGACAGGCGCACACTGAAGCTTTCTTT. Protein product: CASSSGQAHTEAFF.

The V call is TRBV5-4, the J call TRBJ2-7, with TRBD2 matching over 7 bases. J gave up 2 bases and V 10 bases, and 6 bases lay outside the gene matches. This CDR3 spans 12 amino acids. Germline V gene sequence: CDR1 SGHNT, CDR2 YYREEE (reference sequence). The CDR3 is CAVSGRAYEQYF. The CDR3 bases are TGTGCCGTATCAGGGAGGGCCTACGAGCAGTACTTC.

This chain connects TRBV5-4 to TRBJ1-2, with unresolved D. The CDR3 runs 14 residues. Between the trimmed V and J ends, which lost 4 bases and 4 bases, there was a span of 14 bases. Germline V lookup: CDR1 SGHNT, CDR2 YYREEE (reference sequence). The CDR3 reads CASSAGRGAYGYTF. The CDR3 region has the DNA TGTGCCAGCAGCGCCGGACGGGGAGCCTATGGCTACACCTTC.

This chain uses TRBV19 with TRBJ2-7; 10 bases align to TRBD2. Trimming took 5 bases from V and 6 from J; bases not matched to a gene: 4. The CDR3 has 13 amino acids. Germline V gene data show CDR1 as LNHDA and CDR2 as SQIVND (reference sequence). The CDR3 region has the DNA TGTGCCAGTAGTGCTGGGACTAGCGCCGAGCAGTACTTC. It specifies CASSAGTSAEQYF.

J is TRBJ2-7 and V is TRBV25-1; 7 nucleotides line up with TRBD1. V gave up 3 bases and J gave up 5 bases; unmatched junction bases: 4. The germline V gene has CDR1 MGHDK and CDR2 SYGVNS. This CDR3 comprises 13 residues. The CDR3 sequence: CASSDTGEHEQYF. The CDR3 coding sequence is TGTGCCAGCAGTGATACAGGGGAACACGAGCAGTACTTC.

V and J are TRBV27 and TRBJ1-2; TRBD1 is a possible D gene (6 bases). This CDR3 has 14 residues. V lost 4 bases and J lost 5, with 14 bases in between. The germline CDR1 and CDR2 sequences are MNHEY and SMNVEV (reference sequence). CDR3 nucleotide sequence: TGTGCCAGCAGTTCCCCCGGGACACGATATGGCTACACCTTC. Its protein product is CASSSPGTRYGYTF.

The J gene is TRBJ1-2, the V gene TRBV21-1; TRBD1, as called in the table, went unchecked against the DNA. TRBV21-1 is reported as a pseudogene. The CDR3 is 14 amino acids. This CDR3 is CASSKVDRGAGYTF. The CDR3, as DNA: TGTGCCAGCAGCAAAGTGGACAGGGGGGCTGGCTACACCTTC.

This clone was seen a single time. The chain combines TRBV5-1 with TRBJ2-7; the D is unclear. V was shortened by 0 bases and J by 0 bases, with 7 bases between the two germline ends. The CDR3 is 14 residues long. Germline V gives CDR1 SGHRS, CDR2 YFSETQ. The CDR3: CASSLGYSSYEQYF. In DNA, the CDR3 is TGCGCCAGCAGCTTGGGTTACAGCTCCTACGAGCAGTACTTC.

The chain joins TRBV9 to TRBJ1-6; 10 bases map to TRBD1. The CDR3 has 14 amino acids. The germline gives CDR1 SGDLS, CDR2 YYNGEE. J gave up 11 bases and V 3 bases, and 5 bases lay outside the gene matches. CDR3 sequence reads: CASSGRTGGTPLHF. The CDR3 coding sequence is TGTGCCAGCAGCGGACGGACAGGGGGGACACCCCTCCACTTT. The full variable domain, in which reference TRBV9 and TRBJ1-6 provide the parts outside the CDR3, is DSGVTQTPKHLITATGQRVTLRCSPRSGDLSVYWYQQSLDQGLQFLIQYYNGEERAKGNILERFSAQQFPDLHSELNLSSLELGDSALYFCASSGRTGGTPLHFGNGTRLTVT.

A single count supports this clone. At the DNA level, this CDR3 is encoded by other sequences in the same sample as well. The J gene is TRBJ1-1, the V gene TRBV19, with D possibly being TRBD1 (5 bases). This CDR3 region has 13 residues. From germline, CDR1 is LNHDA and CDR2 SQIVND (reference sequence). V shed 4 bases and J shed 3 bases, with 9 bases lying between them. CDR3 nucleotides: TGTGCCAGTAGTAATACGGGGGACACTGAAGCTTTCTTT. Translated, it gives CASSNTGDTEAFF.

The CDR3 protein is CASAARQGGELFF. Written as DNA, the CDR3 is TGTGCCAGCGCCGCTCGACAGGGCGGGGAGCTGTTTTTT. The V gene is TRBV3-1 (or the pseudogene TRBV3-2), the J gene TRBJ2-2; TRBD1 matches at 7 bases. Germline CDR1 reads LGHDT; CDR2 reads YNNKEL (reference sequence). Losses at the gene ends were 8 bases for V and 7 bases for J; bases not matched to a gene: 7. CDR3 length: 13 residues.

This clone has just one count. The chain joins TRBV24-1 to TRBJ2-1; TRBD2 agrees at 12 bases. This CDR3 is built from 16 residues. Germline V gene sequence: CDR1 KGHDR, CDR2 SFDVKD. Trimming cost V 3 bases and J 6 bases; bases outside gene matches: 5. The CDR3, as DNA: TGTGCCACCAGTGATCCACTAGCGGGAGGTTTCAATGAGCAGTTCTTC. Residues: CATSDPLAGGFNEQFF.